Listed below are T cell receptor beta chains from one sample, sequenced in a study of blood T cell repertoires in COVID-19. Assay used: immunoSEQ multiplex PCR; TCRdb lists only in-frame clones, some missing. The table records more than 150,000 clones, 85% to 90% of them present only once. The sample taken for sequencing was peripheral blood. The receptor source for this set is a middle-aged woman with acute or convalescent COVID-19. Both conserved end residues are part of each CDR3. A D gene is named only where the DNA matches it firmly. Clone sizes are given selectively: once, few, many, or a class where the clone is expanded.

TRBJ2-5,-,-,TRBV24-1,CATSDLAAGGLETQYF,TGTGCCACCAGTGATTTGGCGGCCGGGGGTCTGGAGACCCAGTACTTC
TRBJ2-2,-,TRBD1,TRBV18,CASSPPYLTGTGELFF,TGTGCCAGCTCACCACCGTACCTGACAGGGACCGGGGAGCTGTTTTTT
TRBJ2-2,-,-,TRBV2,CASSEIVHTGELFF,TGTGCCAGCAGTGAGATAGTTCACACCGGGGAGCTGTTTTTT
TRBJ2-1,-,-,TRBV9,CASSASGRSSYNEQFF,TGTGCCAGCAGCGCAAGCGGGCGCAGCTCCTACAATGAGCAGTTCTTC
TRBJ2-1,-,-,TRBV2,CASSDPGESYEQFF,TGTGCCAGCAGTGACCCGGGGGAGAGCTATGAGCAGTTCTTC
TRBJ2-4,-,TRBD1,TRBV5-5,CASSLQGDLRNIQYF,TGTGCCAGCAGCTTGCAGGGGGACCTCCGAAACATTCAGTACTTC
TRBJ2-7,-,TRBD1,TRBV27,CASSLRDRDYEQYF,TGTGCCAGCAGTTTGAGGGACAGGGACTACGAGCAGTACTTC
TRBJ2-4,-,TRBD2,TRBV7-2,CASSYAGTTKNIQYF,TGTGCCAGCAGCTACGCCGGGACTACCAAAAACATTCAGTACTTC
TRBJ1-1,-,-,TRBV30,CAWAFSWEGLNTEAFF,TGTGCCTGGGCCTTTTCTTGGGAGGGGTTGAACACTGAAGCTTTCTTT
TRBJ2-7,-,-,TRBV19,CASSIAPSGVSSYEQYF,TGTGCCAGTAGTATAGCTCCGAGCGGAGTGAGCTCCTACGAGCAGTACTTC
TRBJ1-6,-,-,TRBV4-1,CASSQDLADSLHF,TGCGCCAGCAGCCAAGATTTAGCGGACTCCCTCCACTTT
TRBJ1-5,-,-,TRBV9,CASSVEGGFGQPQHF,TGTGCCAGCAGCGTAGAGGGGGGGTTTGGTCAGCCCCAGCATTTT
TRBJ1-1,-,TRBD1,TRBV6-5,CASINEGAQLAFF,TGTGCCAGCATCAACGAGGGGGCCCAACTAGCTTTCTTT
TRBJ1-5,-,-,TRBV24-1,CATSDMASNQPQHF,TGTGCCACCAGTGATATGGCATCCAATCAGCCCCAGCATTTT
TRBJ2-7,-,TRBD2,TRBV18,CASSRGGGKPYEQYF,TGTGCCAGCTCCCGCGGGGGAGGGAAACCCTACGAGCAGTACTTC
TRBJ1-2,-,TRBD1,TRBV28,CASTKPGTGLGYTF,TGTGCCAGCACCAAGCCGGGGACAGGGCTCGGCTACACCTTC
TRBJ1-4,-,TRBD1,TRBV9,CASSVTGGGEKLFF,TGTGCCAGCAGCGTGACAGGGGGAGGAGAAAAACTGTTTTTT
TRBJ2-7,-,-,TRBV30,CAWSEWQGYEQYF,TGTGCCTGGAGTGAATGGCAGGGCTACGAGCAGTACTTC
TRBJ2-4,-,-,TRBV3-1/TRBV3-2,CASSQTPGNIQYF,TGTGCCAGCAGCCAAACACCGGGGAACATTCAGTACTTC
TRBJ1-2,-,-,TRBV6-5,CASSLQGLNYGYTF,TGTGCCAGCAGTCTACAGGGTCTCAACTATGGCTACACCTTC
TRBJ2-2,-,-,TRBV3-1/TRBV3-2,CASSQDRQALTGELFF,TGTGCCAGCAGCCAAGATCGACAGGCCCTCACCGGGGAGCTGTTTTTT
TRBJ1-3,-,TRBD1,TRBV9,CASSTGQGRGNTIYF,TGTGCCAGCAGCACCGGACAGGGGAGGGGAAACACCATATATTTT
TRBJ1-3,-,TRBD1,TRBV28,CASSTGESGNTIYF,TGTGCCAGCAGCACAGGGGAATCAGGAAACACCATATATTTT
TRBJ1-4,once,-,TRBV6-6,CASSPDQGSSPMRNEKLFF,TGTGCCAGCAGTCCGGATCAAGGGAGCTCCCCGATGCGTAATGAAAAACTGTTTTTT
TRBJ1-2,-,-,TRBV30,CAWSVKSWPWGYTF,TGTGCCTGGAGTGTAAAGTCCTGGCCCTGGGGCTACACCTTC
TRBJ2-2,-,-,TRBV9,CASSSYKGDRELFF,TGTGCCAGCAGCTCATACAAGGGGGATCGGGAGCTGTTTTTT
TRBJ2-7,-,TRBD2,TRBV11-3,CASSLEASGSYEQYF,TGTGCCAGCAGCTTAGAGGCTAGCGGCTCCTACGAGCAGTACTTC
TRBJ2-3,-,TRBD2,TRBV4-2,CASSLDLTSGWPDTQYF,TGTGCCAGCAGCCTAGACTTAACTAGCGGCTGGCCAGATACGCAGTATTTT